Listed below are T cell receptor beta chains from one sample, sequenced in a study of blood T cell repertoires in COVID-19. Sequencing used immunoSEQ multiplex PCR; TCRdb keeps in-frame clones, though not all of them. The sample holds a few hundred thousand clones, around 86% seen once. Sequencing was done on a sample of peripheral blood. The receptors here all came from a man aged 40-50 years who had recovered from COVID-19. Both conserved end residues are part of each CDR3. D genes are given only for firm matches. The size of a clone is reported for some rows only, either as once, few or many, or as a class for expanded clones.

v_gene	j_gene	abundance	d_gene	CDR3nt	CDR3aa
TRBV30	TRBJ1-2	-	-	TGTGCCTGGAGTGCAACGACGGGTGGCTACACCTTC	CAWSATTGGYTF
TRBV3-1/TRBV3-2	TRBJ2-1	-	TRBD1	TGTGCCAGCACCCTGGGACAGGCGTTCGGTGAGCAGTTCTTC	CASTLGQAFGEQFF
TRBV3-1/TRBV3-2	TRBJ1-2	-	-	TGTGCCAGCAGCCCCCAGGGCGGACCGTATGGCTACACCTTC	CASSPQGGPYGYTF
TRBV2	TRBJ1-5	many	-	TGTGCCAGCAGTGAAGGGATCGGAGTCGTCATTGGCAATCAGCCCCAGCATTTT	CASSEGIGVVIGNQPQHF
TRBV18	TRBJ1-2	-	TRBD1	TGTGCCAGCTCACACAGGGGCGACTATGGCTACACCTTC	CASSHRGDYGYTF
TRBV7-2	TRBJ2-7	-	TRBD2	TGTGCCAGCAGCTTAAACCTAGCGGGAGCAGAAGAGCAGTACTTC	CASSLNLAGAEEQYF
TRBV7-8	TRBJ1-4	-	-	TGTGCCAGCAGCCCCCGGAGGGGGGGTGAAAAACTGTTTTTT	CASSPRRGGEKLFF
TRBV5-1	TRBJ1-1	-	-	TGCGCCAGCAGCTTGGCGGCACGGGGTAACACTGAAGCTTTCTTT	CASSLAARGNTEAFF
TRBV19	TRBJ1-1	-	-	TGTGCCAGTAGTATTGCAGGGACTGAAGCTTTCTTT	CASSIAGTEAFF
TRBV14	TRBJ2-2	-	-	TGTGCCAGCAGCCAAGATAGGGGTTGGTACACCGGGGAGCTGTTTTTT	CASSQDRGWYTGELFF
TRBV2	TRBJ2-1	-	TRBD2	TGTGCCAGCAGTTTAAATAGCGGGACAAACAATGAGCAGTTCTTC	CASSLNSGTNNEQFF
TRBV5-1	TRBJ2-1	-	TRBD2	TGCGCCAGCAGCTTGGATACCGGACTAGCGGGGCGCCGCGGTCAGTTCTTC	CASSLDTGLAGRRGQFF
TRBV5-4	TRBJ1-1	-	TRBD1	TGTGCCAGCAGCTTACGACAGGGGGTGAACACTGAAGCTTTCTTT	CASSLRQGVNTEAFF
TRBV5-6	TRBJ1-1	-	TRBD1	TGTGCCAGCAGCCGGACAGGGAGGACTGAAGCTTTCTTT	CASSRTGRTEAFF
TRBV15	TRBJ2-3	-	TRBD2	TGTGCCACCAGCCGGTGGGGCGGGAGGGATCGCACAGATACGCAGTATTTT	CATSRWGGRDRTDTQYF
TRBV10-2	TRBJ1-3	-	-	TGCGCCACCTCAGAAGACTCTGGAAACACCATATATTTT	CATSEDSGNTIYF
TRBV6-6	TRBJ2-5	-	-	TGTGCCAGCAGTTACAATTGGCCGGAGACCCAGTACTTC	CASSYNWPETQYF
TRBV11-2	TRBJ2-5	-	TRBD1	TGTGCCAGCAGCTTAGATCATAGGACAGGGAATCGAGAGACCCAGTACTTC	CASSLDHRTGNRETQYF
TRBV19	TRBJ2-7	-	TRBD1	TGTGCCAGTAGTCGGGACAGGACCTACGAGCAGTACTTC	CASSRDRTYEQYF
TRBV9	TRBJ1-2	-	TRBD1	TGTGCCAGCAGCCTACACCGGGACAGGGGGCACTATGGCTACACCTTC	CASSLHRDRGHYGYTF
TRBV7-2	TRBJ2-3	-	-	TGTGCCAGCAGCTTAGTACTAGGGGGGGTTAGCACAGATACGCAGTATTTT	CASSLVLGGVSTDTQYF
TRBV21-1	TRBJ1-2	-	-	TGTGCCAGCAGCAAAAGGGAGACCTGGGGTAGTGGCTACACCTTC	CASSKRETWGSGYTF
TRBV7-8	TRBJ1-6	-	-	TGTGCCAGCAGCTTAGGGCCCACCAAAAATTCACCCCTCCACTTT	CASSLGPTKNSPLHF
TRBV29-1	TRBJ2-7	-	TRBD1	TGCAGCGTTCGCTCACTTAAAAAGGACAGGGCAACCTACGAGCAGTACTTC	CSVRSLKKDRATYEQYF
TRBV7-2	TRBJ1-2	few	-	TGTGCCAGCAGCTTATCCTCCGGGACAAATGGCTACACCTTC	CASSLSSGTNGYTF
TRBV29-1	TRBJ2-1	-	TRBD2	TGCAGCGTTCGGAGTCTGGGACTAGCGATACATGAGCAGTTCTTC	CSVRSLGLAIHEQFF
TRBV13	TRBJ2-7	-	-	TGTGCCAGCAGCTCCCGATCAGGGATGGGCGAGCAGTACTTC	CASSSRSGMGEQYF
TRBV29-1	TRBJ1-1	-	-	TGCAGCGCTCCCTCGTCATCAGTATACACTGAAGCTTTCTTT	CSAPSSSVYTEAFF
TRBV6-5	TRBJ2-1	-	-	TGTGCCAGCAGTTACCGACCCATAGCGGCCAATGAGCAGTTCTTC	CASSYRPIAANEQFF
TRBV2	TRBJ2-3	-	-	TGTGCCAGCAGTGAAGCGGGACTCAGCACAGATACGCAGTATTTT	CASSEAGLSTDTQYF
TRBV4-3	TRBJ1-2	-	TRBD1	TGCGCCAGCAGCCAAGTCAGGGGGCAGGATGGCTACACCTTC	CASSQVRGQDGYTF
TRBV11-2	TRBJ2-2	-	TRBD2	TGTGCCAGCAGCCAGGGGCGACTAGCGGGGCCTCGGGCCGGGGAGCTGTTTTTT	CASSQGRLAGPRAGELFF
TRBV10-3	TRBJ2-1	few	-	TGTGCCATCAGTGAGTCCGGGTCCAATATCGGGGGGCGGTATGAGCAGTTCTTC	CAISESGSNIGGRYEQFF